This T cell receptor (beta chain) was recorded in a study of blood T cell repertoires in COVID-19. Profiling relied on immunoSEQ multiplex PCR, and the TCRdb table lists in-frame clones only, not all of them. The sample carries around 280,000 clones, 87% recorded once. Germline values: CDR1 MNHEY, CDR2 SMNVEV (reference sequence). CDR3 length: 15 residues. The V segment lost 1 base and the J segment 4 bases; nucleotides outside the gene matches: 3. The TCR originated in a woman between 40 and 55 years old who had recovered from COVID-19. Sequencing used PBMCs or T cells enriched from blood (not recorded which). The chain links TRBV27 to TRBJ1-1, with 10 positions matching TRBD1. CDR3 residues: CASSLLRTGGTEAFF. The CDR3 DNA is TGTGCCAGCAGTTTATTGCGGACAGGGGGCACTGAAGCTTTCTTT.